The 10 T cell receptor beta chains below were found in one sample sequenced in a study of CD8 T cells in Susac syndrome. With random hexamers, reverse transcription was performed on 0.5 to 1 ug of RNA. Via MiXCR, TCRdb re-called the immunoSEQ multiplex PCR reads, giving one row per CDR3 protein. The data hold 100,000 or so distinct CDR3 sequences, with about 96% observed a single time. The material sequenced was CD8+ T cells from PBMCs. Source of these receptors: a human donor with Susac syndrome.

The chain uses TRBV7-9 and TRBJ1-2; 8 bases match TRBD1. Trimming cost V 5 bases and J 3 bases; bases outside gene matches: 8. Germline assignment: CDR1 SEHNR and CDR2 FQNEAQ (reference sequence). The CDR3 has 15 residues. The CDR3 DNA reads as TGTGCCAGCAGCCGATCACAGGGGGTTGACTATGGCTACACCTTC. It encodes CASSRSQGVDYGYTF.

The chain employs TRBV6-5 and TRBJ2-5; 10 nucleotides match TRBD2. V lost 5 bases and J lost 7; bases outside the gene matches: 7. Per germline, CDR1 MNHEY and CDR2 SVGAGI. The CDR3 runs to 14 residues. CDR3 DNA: TGTGCCAGCAGTACAGGACTAGCGGATGGGACCCAGTACTTC. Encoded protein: CASSTGLADGTQYF.

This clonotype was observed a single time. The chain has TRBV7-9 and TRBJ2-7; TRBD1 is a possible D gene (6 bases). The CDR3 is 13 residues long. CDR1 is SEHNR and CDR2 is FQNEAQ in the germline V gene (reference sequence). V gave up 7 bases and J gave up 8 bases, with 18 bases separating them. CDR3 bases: TGTGCCAGCACCTCAGGGGTGGGGACAAAGCAGTACTTC. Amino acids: CASTSGVGTKQYF. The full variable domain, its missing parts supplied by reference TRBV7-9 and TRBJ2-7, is DTGVSQNPRHKITKRGQNVTFRCDPISEHNRLYWYRQTLGQGPEFLTYFQNEAQLEKSRLLSDRFSAERPKGSFSTLEIQRTEQGDSAMYLCASTSGVGTKQYFGPGTRLTVT.

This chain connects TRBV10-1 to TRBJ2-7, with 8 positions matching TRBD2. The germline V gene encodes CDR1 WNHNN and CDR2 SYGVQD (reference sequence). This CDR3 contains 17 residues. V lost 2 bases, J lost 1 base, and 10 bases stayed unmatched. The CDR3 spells CASSERLRTSSSYEQYF. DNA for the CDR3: TGCGCCAGCAGTGAGCGACTACGGACTAGCAGTTCCTACGAGCAGTACTTC.

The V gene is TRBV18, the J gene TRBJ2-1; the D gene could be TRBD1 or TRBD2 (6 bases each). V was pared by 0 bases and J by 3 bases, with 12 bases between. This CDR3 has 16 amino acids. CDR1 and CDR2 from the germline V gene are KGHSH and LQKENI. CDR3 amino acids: CASSPPTEGVYNEQFF. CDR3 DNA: TGTGCCAGCTCACCACCCACGGAGGGGGTCTACAATGAGCAGTTCTTC.

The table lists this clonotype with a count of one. This CDR3 is CSARGGNTYNEQFF. The CDR3 DNA sequence: TGCAGCGCCCGGGGGGGGAATACCTACAATGAGCAGTTCTTC. The V and J genes are TRBV29-1 and TRBJ2-1; 8 bases align to TRBD2. Looked up from germline, CDR1 is SQVTM and CDR2 is ANQGSEA. This CDR3 is 14 amino acids long. Losses at the gene ends were 7 bases for V and 2 bases for J; bases not matched to a gene: 7.

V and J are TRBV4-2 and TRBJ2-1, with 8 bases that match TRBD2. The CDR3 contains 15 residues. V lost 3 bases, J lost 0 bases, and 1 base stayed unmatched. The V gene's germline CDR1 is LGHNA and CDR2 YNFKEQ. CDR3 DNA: TGTGCCAGCAGCCAGGGGACTAGCTCCTACAATGAGCAGTTCTTC. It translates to CASSQGTSSYNEQFF.

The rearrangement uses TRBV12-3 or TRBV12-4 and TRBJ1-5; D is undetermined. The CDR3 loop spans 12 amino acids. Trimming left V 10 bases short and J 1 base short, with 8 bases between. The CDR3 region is CATRSSNQPQHF. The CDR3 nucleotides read TGTGCCACCAGGAGCAGCAATCAGCCCCAGCATTTT.

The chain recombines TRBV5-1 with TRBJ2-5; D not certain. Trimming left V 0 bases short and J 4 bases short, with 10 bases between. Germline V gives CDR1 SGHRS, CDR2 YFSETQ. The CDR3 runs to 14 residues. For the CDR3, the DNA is TGCGCCAGCAGCTTGGGGGCTTCTACAGAGACCCAGTACTTC. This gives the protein CASSLGASTETQYF.

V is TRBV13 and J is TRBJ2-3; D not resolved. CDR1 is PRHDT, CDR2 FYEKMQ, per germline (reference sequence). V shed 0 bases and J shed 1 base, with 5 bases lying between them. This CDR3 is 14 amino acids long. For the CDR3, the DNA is TGTGCCAGCAGCTTAGGGCGGCGCACAGATACGCAGTATTTT. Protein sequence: CASSLGRRTDTQYF.